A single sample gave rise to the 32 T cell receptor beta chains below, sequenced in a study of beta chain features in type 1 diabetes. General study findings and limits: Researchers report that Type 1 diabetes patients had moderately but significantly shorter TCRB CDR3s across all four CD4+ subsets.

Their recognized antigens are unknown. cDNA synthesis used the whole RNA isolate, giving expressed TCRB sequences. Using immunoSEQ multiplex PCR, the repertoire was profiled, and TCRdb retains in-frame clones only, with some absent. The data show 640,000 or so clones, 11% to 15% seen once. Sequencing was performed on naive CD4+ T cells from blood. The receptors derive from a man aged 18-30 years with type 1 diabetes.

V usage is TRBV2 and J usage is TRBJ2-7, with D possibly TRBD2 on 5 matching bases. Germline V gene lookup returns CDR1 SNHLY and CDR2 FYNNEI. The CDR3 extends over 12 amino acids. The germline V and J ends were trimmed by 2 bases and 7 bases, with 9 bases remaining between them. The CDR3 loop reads CASSELREEQYF. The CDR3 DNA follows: TGTGCCAGCAGTGAATTGAGGGAAGAGCAGTACTTC.

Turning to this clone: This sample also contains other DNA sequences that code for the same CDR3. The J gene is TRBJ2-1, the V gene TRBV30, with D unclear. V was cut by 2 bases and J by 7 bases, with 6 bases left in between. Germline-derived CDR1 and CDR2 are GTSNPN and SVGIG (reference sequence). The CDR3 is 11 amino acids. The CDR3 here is CAWSLGNEQFF. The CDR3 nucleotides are TGTGCCTGGAGTCTCGGGAATGAGCAGTTCTTC.

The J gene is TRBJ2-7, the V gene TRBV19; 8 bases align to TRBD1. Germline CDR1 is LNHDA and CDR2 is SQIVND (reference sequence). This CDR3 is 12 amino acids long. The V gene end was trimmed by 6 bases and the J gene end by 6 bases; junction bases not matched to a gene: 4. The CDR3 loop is CASSGQGSEQYF. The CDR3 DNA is TGTGCCAGTAGCGGACAGGGAAGCGAGCAGTACTTC.

In nucleotides, the CDR3 is TGCGCCAGCAGCTTCGGCTATTGGGCCACAGATACGCAGTATTTT. This codes for CASSFGYWATDTQYF. This chain uses TRBV5-1 with TRBJ2-3; unclear D gene. This CDR3 region has 15 residues. Germline CDR1 SGHRS, CDR2 YFSETQ. Trimming took off 2 bases at V and 2 bases at J, with 12 bases between the two ends. Full variable domain (missing parts from reference TRBV5-1 and TRBJ2-3): KAGVTQTPRYLIKTRGQQVTLSCSPISGHRSVSWYQQTPGQGLQFLFEYFSETQRNKGNFPGRFSGRQFSNSRSEMNVSTLELGDSALYLCASSFGYWATDTQYFGPGTRLTVL.

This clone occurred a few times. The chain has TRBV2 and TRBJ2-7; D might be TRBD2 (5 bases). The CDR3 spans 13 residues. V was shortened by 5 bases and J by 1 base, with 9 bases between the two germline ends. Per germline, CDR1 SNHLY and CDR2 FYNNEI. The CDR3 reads CASSPGMSYEQYF. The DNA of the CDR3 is TGTGCCAGCAGTCCCGGGATGTCCTACGAGCAGTACTTC.

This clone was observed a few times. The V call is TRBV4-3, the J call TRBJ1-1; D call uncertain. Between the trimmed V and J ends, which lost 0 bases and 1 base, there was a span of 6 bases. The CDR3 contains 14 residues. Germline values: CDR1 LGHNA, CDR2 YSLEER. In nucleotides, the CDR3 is TGCGCCAGCAGCCAAGAAGGCGGGAACACTGAAGCTTTCTTT. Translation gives CASSQEGGNTEAFF.

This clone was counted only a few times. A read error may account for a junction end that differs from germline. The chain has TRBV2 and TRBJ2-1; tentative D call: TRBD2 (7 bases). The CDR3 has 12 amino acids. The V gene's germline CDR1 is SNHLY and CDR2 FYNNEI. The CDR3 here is CASMTVDRTSIF. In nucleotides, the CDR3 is TGTGCCAGCATGACAGTCGACAGGACTAGTATCTTC.

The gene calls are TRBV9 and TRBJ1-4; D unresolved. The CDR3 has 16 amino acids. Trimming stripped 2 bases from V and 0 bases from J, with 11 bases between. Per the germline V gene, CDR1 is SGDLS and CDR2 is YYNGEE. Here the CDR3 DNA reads TGTGCCAGCAGCGTTGGAGGGCACTCAACTAATGAAAAACTGTTTTTT. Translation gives CASSVGGHSTNEKLFF.

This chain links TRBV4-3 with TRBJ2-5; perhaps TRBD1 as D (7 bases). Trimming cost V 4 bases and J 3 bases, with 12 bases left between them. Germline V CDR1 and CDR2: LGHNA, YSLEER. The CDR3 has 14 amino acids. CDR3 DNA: TGCGCCAGCAGCCTACTCAGGGGGGAAGAGACCCAGTACTTC. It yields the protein CASSLLRGEETQYF.

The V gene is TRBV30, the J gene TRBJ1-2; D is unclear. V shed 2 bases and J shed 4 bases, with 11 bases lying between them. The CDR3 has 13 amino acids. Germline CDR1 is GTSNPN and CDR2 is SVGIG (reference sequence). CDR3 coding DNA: TGTGCCTGGAGTAGGAACAGCCCCTATGGCTACACCTTC. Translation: CAWSRNSPYGYTF.

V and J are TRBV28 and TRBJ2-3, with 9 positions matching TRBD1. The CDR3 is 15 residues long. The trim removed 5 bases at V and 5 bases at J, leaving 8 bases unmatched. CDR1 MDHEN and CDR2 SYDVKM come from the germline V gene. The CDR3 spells CASSPPRGQGDTQYF. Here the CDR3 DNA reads TGTGCCAGCAGTCCCCCTCGGGGACAGGGAGATACGCAGTATTTT.

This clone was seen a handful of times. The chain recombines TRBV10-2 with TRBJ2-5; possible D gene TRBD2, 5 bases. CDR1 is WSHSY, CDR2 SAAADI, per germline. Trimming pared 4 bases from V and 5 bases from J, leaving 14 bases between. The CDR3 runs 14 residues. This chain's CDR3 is CASSADWAGETQYF. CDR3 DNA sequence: TGCGCCAGCAGTGCGGACTGGGCTGGGGAGACCCAGTACTTC.

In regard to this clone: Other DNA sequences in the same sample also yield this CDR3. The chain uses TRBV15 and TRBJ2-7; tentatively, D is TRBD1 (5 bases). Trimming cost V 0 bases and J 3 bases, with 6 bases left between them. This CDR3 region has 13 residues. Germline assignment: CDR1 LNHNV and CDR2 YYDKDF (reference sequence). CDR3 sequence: CATSREQGYEQYF. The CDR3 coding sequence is TGTGCCACCAGCAGAGAGCAGGGCTACGAGCAGTACTTC.

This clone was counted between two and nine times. The CDR3 loop reads CASRPPGADTQYF. The CDR3 DNA sequence: TGTGCCAGCCGCCCCCCGGGCGCAGATACGCAGTATTTT. This rearrangement joins TRBV13 to TRBJ2-3, with no clear D. V lost 8 bases and J 4 bases, leaving 13 bases between the germline ends. The germline V gene encodes CDR1 PRHDT and CDR2 FYEKMQ (reference sequence). The CDR3 runs 13 residues.

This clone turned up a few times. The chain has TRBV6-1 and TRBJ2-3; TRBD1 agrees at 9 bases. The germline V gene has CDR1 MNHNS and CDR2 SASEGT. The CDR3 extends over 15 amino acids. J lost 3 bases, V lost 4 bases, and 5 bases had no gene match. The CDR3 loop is CASSAPGQGTDTQYF. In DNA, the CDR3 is TGTGCCAGCAGTGCGCCGGGACAGGGAACAGATACGCAGTATTTT.

The CDR3 coding sequence is TGTGCCAGCAGCGGCGACAGGGGGCAAACTGAAGCTTTCTTT. This encodes CASSGDRGQTEAFF. The gene calls are TRBV9 and TRBJ1-1; 10 bases align to TRBD1. Germline V gene lookup returns CDR1 SGDLS and CDR2 YYNGEE. The CDR3 has 14 amino acids. Trimming took 3 bases from V and 5 from J; bases not matched to a gene: 4.

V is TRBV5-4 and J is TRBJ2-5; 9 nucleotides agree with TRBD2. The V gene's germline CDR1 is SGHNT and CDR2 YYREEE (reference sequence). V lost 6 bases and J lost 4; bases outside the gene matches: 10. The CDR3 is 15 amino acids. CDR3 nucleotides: TGTGCCAGCACCGAGTCGCGGGGGGGTCGAGAGACCCAGTACTTC. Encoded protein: CASTESRGGRETQYF.

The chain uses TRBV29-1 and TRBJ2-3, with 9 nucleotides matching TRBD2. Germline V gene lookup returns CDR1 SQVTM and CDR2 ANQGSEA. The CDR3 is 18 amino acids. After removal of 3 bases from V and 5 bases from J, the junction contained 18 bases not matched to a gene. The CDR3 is CSVEVFLGGGAGGDTQYF. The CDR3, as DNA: TGCAGCGTTGAGGTGTTTCTTGGCGGGGGGGCCGGTGGAGATACGCAGTATTTT.

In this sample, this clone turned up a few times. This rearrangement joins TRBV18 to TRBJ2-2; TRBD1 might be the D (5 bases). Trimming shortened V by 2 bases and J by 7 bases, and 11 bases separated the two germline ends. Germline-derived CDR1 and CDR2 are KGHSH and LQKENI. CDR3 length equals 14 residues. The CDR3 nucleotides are TGTGCCAGCTCACCAGACAGAGCGTACGGGGAGCTGTTTTTT. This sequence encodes CASSPDRAYGELFF.

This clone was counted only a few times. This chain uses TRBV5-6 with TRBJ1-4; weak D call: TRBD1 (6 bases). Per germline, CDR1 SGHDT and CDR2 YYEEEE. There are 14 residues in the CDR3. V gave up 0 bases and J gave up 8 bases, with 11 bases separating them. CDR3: CASSLAGVGEKLFF. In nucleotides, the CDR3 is TGTGCCAGCAGCTTGGCAGGGGTTGGGGAAAAACTGTTTTTT.

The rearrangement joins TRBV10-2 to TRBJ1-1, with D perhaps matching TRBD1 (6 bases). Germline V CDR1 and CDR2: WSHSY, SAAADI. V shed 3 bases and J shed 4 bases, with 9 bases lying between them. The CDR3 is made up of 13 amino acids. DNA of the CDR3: TGCGCCAGCAGTGATCAGGGGTCCACTGAAGCTTTCTTT. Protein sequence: CASSDQGSTEAFF.

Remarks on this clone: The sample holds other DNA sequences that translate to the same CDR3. CDR3 protein: CASSPQEGAYEQYF. The CDR3 DNA sequence: TGTGCCAGCTCCCCTCAGGAGGGGGCCTACGAGCAGTACTTC. The J gene is TRBJ2-7, the V gene TRBV18; D possibly uses TRBD1 or TRBD2 (6 bases each). CDR1 KGHSH and CDR2 LQKENI come from the germline V gene. The germline V and J ends were trimmed by 6 bases and 2 bases, with 14 bases remaining between them. This CDR3 is built from 14 residues.

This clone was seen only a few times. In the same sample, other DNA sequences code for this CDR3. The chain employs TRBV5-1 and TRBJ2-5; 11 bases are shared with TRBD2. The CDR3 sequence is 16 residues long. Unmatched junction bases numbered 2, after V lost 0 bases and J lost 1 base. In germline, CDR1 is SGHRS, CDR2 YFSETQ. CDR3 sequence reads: CASSLVLAGGQETQYF. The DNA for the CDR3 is TGCGCCAGCAGCTTGGTGCTAGCGGGGGGCCAAGAGACCCAGTACTTC.

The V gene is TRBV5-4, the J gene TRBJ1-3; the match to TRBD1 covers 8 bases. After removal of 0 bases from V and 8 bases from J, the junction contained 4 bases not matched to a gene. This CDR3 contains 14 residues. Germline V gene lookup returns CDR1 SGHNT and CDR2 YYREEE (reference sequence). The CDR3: CASSLATGGDTIYF. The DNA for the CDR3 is TGTGCCAGCAGCTTGGCCACAGGGGGGGACACCATATATTTT. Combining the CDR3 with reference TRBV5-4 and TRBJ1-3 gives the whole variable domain ETGVTQSPTHLIKTRGQQVTLRCSSQSGHNTVSWYQQALGQGPQFIFQYYREEENGRGNFPPRFSGLQFPNYSSELNVNALELDDSALYLCASSLATGGDTIYFGEGSWLTVV.

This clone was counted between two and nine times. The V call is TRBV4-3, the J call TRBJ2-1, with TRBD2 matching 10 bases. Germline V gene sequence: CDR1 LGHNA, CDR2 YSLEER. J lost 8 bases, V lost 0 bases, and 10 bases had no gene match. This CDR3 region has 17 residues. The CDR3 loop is CASSQETSGAAKDEQFF. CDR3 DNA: TGCGCCAGCAGCCAAGAAACTAGCGGGGCGGCAAAGGATGAGCAGTTCTTC.

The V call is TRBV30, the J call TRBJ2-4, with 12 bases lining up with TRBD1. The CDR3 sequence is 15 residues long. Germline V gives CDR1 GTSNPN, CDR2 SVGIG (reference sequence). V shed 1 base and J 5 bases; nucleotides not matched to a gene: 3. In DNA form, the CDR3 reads TGTGCCTGGAGTGCGGGACAGGGGGCTGAAAACATTCAGTACTTC. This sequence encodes CAWSAGQGAENIQYF.

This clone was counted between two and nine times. The DNA for the CDR3 is TGTGCCAGCTCATCACAGGGAGATGGGGCCAACGTCCTGACTTTC. Encoded protein: CASSSQGDGANVLTF. The genes are TRBV18 and TRBJ2-6; the D gene is possibly TRBD1 (6 bases). Germline CDR1 is KGHSH and CDR2 is LQKENI. V lost 5 bases to trimming and J lost 3 bases, with 11 bases between them. The CDR3 covers 15 residues.

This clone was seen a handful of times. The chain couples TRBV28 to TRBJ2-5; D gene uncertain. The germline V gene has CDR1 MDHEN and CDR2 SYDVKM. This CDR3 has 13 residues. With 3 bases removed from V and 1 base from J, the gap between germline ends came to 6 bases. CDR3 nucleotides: TGTGCCAGCAGTTTTGTCCGCCAAGAGACCCAGTACTTC. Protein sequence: CASSFVRQETQYF.

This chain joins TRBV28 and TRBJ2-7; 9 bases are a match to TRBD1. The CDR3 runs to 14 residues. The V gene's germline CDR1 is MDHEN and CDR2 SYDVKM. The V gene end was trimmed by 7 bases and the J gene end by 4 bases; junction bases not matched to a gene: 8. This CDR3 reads CASTPGQGLYEQYF. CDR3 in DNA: TGTGCCAGCACCCCGGGACAGGGCCTTTACGAGCAGTACTTC. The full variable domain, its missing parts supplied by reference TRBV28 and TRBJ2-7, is DVKVTQSSRYLVKRTGEKVFLECVQDMDHENMFWYRQDPGLGLRLIYFSYDVKMKEKGDIPEGYSVSREKKERFSLILESASTNQTSMYLCASTPGQGLYEQYFGPGTRLTVT.

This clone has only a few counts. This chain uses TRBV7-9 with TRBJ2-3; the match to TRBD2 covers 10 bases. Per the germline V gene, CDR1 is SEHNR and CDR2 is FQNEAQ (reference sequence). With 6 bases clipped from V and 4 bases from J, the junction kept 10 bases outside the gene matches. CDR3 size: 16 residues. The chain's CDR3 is CASRQPGLAKADTQYF. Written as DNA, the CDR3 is TGTGCCAGCAGGCAACCGGGACTAGCGAAGGCAGATACGCAGTATTTT.

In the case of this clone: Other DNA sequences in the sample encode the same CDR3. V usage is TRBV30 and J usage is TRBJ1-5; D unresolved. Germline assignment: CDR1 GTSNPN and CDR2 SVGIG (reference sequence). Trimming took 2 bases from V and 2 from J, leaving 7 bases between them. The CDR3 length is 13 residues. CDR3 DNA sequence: TGTGCCTGGAGTCTGAGGGGCAATCAGCCCCAGCATTTT. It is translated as CAWSLRGNQPQHF. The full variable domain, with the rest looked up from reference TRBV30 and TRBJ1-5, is SQTIHQWPATLVQPVGSPLSLECTVEGTSNPNLYWYRQAAGRGLQLLFYSVGIGQISSEVPQNLSASRPQDRQFILSSKKLLLSDSGFYLCAWSLRGNQPQHFGDGTRLSIL.

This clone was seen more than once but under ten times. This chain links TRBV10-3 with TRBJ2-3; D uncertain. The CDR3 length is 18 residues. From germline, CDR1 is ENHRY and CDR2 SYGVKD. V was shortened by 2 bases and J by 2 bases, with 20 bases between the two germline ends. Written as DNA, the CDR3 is TGTGCCATCAGTGAGACTCGACCGGCGGTCAAGACCACAGATACGCAGTATTTT. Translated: CAISETRPAVKTTDTQYF.